This T cell receptor (beta chain) came from a study of T cell responses to AZD1222 COVID-19 vaccine. Findings of the study overall: The study found vaccine-associated CD4 TCRs spanning spike, dominant at 160-218 and 743-854. Baseline seropositivity occurred in only a handful of AZD1222 recipients. Donors were largely white British and mainly female; clonal diversity was possibly underestimated.

The study pooled second doses at about 4 or about 12 weeks. Here immunoSEQ multiplex PCR was the method, and the copy in TCRdb shows in-frame clones only, minus some. The repertoire holds 85,000 to 130,000 clones, with 90% as singletons. J gave up 2 bases and V 2 bases, and 14 bases lay outside the gene matches. The length of the CDR3 is 19 residues. About this clone: Its target is not known.

Specimen: peripheral blood, collected 28 days after the second AZD1222 dose. The source is an adult who received the AZD1222 COVID-19 vaccine. The chain links TRBV6-7 to TRBJ1-5; 8 nucleotides align to TRBD1. TRBV6-7 is labeled an ORF, and its function is uncertain. The DNA of the CDR3 is TGTGCCAGCAGTTACGGTCGCAGGGGGCTAACGAGTTGCAATCAGCCCCAGCATTTT. This gives the protein CASSYGRRGLTSCNQPQHF.